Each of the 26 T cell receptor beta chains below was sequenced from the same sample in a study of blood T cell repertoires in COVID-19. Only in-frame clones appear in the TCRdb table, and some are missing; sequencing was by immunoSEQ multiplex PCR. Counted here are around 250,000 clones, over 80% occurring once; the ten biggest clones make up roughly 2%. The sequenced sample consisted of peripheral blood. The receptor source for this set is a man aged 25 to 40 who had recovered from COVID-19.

As DNA, the CDR3 is TGTGCCAGCCAGACACAGGGGCCCACAGATACGCAGTATTTT. Protein sequence: CASQTQGPTDTQYF. The V and J genes are TRBV2 and TRBJ2-3, with TRBD1 identical over 7 bases. Germline assignment: CDR1 SNHLY and CDR2 FYNNEI. This CDR3 region has 14 residues. The V segment lost 8 bases and the J segment 2 bases; nucleotides outside the gene matches: 7.

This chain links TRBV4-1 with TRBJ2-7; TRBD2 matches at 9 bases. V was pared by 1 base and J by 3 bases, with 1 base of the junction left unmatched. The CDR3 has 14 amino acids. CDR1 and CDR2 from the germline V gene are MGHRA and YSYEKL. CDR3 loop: CASSQVAGDYEQYV. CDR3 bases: TGCGCCAGCAGCCAAGTAGCGGGGGACTACGAGCAGTACGTC.

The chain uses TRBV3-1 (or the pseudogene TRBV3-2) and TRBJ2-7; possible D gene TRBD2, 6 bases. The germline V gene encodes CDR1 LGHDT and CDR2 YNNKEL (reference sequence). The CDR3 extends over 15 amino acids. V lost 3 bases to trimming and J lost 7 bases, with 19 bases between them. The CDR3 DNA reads TGTGCCAGCAGCCATGGTGGCAGGGCAGGAGGGGAGCAGTACTTC. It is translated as CASSHGGRAGGEQYF.

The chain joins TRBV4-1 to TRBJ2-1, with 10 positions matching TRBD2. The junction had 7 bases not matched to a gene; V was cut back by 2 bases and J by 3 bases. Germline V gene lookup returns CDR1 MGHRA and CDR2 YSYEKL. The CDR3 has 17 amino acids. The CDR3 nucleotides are TGCGCCAGCAGCCAAAACCCTAGCGGGGGCAACTACAATGAGCAGTTCTTC. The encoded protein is CASSQNPSGGNYNEQFF.

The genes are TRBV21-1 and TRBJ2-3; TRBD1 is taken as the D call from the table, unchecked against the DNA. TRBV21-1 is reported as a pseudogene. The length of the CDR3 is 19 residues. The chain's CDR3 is CASSKGGLLAPSSTDTQYF. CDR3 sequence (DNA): TGTGCCAGCAGCAAAGGGGGGCTCCTAGCCCCCTCTAGCACAGATACGCAGTATTTT.

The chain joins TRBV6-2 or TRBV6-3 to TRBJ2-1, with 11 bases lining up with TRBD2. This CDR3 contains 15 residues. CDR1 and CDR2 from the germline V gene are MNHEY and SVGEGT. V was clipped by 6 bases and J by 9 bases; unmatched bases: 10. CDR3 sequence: CASSHLSGGASEQFF. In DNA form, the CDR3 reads TGTGCCAGCAGCCACCTTAGCGGGGGGGCGAGTGAGCAGTTCTTC.

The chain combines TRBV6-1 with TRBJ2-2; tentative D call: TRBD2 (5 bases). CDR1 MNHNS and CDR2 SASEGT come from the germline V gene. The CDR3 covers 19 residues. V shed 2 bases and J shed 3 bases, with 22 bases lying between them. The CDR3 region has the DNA TGTGCCAGCAGTGAAAATTTGGACTCCTCTGTGGAGGACACCGGGGAGCTGTTTTTT. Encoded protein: CASSENLDSSVEDTGELFF.

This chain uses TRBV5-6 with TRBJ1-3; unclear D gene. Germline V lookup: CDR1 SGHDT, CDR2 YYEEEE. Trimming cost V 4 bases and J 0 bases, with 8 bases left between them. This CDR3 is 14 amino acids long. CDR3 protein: CASSPTSSGNTIYF. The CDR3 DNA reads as TGTGCCAGCAGCCCCACATCCTCTGGAAACACCATATATTTT.

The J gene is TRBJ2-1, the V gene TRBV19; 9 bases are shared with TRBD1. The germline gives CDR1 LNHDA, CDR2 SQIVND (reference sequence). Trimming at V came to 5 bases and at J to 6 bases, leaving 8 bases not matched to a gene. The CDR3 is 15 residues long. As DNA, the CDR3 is TGTGCCAGTAGTGTTTCCGGGACAGGGACCAATGAGCAGTTCTTC. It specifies CASSVSGTGTNEQFF.

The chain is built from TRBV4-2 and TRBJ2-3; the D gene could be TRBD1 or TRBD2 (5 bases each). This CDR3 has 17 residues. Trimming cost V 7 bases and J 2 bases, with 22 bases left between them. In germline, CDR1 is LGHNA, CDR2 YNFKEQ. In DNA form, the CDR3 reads TGTGCCAGCACGGGGCGTGCGGCTGCAGGGAACACAGATACGCAGTATTTT. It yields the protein CASTGRAAAGNTDTQYF.

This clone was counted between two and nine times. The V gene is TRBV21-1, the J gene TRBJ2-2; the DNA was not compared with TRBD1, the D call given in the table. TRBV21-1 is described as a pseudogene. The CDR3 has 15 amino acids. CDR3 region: CASSKGAGQTGELFF. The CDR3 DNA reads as TGTGCCAGCAGCAAGGGGGCAGGGCAAACCGGGGAGCTGTTTTTT.

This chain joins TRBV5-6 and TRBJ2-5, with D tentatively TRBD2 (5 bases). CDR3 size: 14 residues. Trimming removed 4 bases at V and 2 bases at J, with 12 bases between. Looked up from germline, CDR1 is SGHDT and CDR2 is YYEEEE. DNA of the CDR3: TGTGCCAGCAGCCGGCGGGTAGGGCAAGAGACCCAGTACTTC. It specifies CASSRRVGQETQYF. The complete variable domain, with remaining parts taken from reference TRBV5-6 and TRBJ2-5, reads DAGVTQSPTHLIKTRGQQVTLRCSPKSGHDTVSWYQQALGQGPQFIFQYYEEEERQRGNFPDRFSGHQFPNYSSELNVNALLLGDSALYLCASSRRVGQETQYFGPGTRLLVL.

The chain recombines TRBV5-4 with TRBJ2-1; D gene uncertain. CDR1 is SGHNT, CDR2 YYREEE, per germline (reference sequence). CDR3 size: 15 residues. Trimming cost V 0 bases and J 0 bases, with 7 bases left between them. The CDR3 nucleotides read TGTGCCAGCAGCTTGGACGTGAGCTCCTACAATGAGCAGTTCTTC. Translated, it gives CASSLDVSSYNEQFF.

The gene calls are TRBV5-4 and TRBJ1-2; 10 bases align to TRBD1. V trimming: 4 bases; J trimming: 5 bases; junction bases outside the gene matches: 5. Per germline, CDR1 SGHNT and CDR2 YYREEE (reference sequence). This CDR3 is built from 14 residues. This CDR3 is CASSPGTGVYGYTF. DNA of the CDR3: TGTGCCAGCAGCCCCGGGACAGGGGTTTATGGCTACACCTTC.

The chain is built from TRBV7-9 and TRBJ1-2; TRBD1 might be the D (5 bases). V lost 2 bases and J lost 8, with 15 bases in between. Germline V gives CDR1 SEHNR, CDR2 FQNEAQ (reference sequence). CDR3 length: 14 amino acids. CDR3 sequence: CASSLLGGSYGYTF. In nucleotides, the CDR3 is TGTGCCAGCAGCTTACTGGGGGGAAGTTACGGCTACACCTTC. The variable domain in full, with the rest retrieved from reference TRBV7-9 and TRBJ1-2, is DTGVSQNPRHKITKRGQNVTFRCDPISEHNRLYWYRQTLGQGPEFLTYFQNEAQLEKSRLLSDRFSAERPKGSFSTLEIQRTEQGDSAMYLCASSLLGGSYGYTFGSGTRLTVV.

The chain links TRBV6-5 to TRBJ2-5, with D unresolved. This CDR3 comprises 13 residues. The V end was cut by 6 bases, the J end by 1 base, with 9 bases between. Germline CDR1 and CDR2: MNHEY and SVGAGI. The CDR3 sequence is CASSQERQETQYF. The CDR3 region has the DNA TGTGCCAGCAGCCAGGAACGCCAAGAGACCCAGTACTTC.

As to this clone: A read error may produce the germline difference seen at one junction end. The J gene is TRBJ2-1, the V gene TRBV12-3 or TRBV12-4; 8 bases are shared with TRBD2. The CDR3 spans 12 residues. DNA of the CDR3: TGTGCCAGCACAAGGGATCGGGGGGGTTCGGTCTTC. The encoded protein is CASTRDRGGSVF.

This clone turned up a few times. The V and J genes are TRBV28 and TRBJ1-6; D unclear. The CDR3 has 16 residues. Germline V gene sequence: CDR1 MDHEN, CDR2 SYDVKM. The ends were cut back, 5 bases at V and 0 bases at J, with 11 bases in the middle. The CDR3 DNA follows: TGTGCCAGCAGTATCATACTGAGCTCCTATAATTCACCCCTCCACTTT. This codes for CASSIILSSYNSPLHF.

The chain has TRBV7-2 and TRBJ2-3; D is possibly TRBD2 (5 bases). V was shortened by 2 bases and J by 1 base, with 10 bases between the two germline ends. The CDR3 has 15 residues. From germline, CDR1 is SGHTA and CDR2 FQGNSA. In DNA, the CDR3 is TGTGCCAGCAGCTTATCGGGAAGTCGCACAGATACGCAGTATTTT. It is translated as CASSLSGSRTDTQYF.

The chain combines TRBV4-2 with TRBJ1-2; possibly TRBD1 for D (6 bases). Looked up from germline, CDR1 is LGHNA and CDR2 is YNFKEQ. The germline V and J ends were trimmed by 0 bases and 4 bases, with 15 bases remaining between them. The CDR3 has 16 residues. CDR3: CASSQDWGGPGYGYTF. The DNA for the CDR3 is TGTGCCAGCAGCCAAGATTGGGGGGGGCCGGGCTATGGCTACACCTTC.

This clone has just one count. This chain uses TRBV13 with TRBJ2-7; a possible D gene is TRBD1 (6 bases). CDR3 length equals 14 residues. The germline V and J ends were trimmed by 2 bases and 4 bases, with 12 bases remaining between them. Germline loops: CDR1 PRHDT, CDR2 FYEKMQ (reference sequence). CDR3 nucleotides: TGTGCCAGCAGCTTATACAGGGAAGAGTACGAGCAGTACTTC. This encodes CASSLYREEYEQYF.

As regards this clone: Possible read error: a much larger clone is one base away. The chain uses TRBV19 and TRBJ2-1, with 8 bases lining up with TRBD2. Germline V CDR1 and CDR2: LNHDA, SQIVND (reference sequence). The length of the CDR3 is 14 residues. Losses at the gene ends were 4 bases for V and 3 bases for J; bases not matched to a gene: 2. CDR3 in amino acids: CASSNGGDYNEQFF. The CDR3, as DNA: TGTGCCAGTAGTAACGGGGGGGACTACAATGAGCAGTTCTTC.

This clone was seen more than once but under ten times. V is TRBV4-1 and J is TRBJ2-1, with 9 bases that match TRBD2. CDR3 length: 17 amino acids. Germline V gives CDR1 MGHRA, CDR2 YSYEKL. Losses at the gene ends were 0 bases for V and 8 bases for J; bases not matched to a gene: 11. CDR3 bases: TGCGCCAGCAGCCAAGATCTATACGAGCGGGGGGAGGATGAGCAGTTCTTC. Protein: CASSQDLYERGEDEQFF.

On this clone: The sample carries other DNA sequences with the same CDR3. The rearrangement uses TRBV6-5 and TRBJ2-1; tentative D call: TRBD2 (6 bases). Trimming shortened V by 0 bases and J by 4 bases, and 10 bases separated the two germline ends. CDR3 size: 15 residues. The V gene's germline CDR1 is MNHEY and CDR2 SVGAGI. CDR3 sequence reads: CASSYSGGAYNEQFF. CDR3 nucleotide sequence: TGTGCCAGCAGTTACTCGGGGGGAGCTTACAATGAGCAGTTCTTC.

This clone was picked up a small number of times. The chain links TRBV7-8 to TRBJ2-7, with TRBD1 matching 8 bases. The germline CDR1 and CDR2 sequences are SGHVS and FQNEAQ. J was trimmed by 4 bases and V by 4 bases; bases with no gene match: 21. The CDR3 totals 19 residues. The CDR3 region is CASSSRPGTGPDASYEQYV. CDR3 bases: TGTGCCAGCAGCTCCCGTCCCGGGACAGGTCCCGACGCAAGTTACGAGCAGTACGTC.

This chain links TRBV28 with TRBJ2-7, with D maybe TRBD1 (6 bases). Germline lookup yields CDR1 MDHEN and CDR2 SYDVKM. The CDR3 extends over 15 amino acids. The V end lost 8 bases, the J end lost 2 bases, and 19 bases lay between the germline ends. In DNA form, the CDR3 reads TGTGCCAGCTCCCCGGCTGGGGGCCCCACCTACGAGCAGTACGTC. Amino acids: CASSPAGGPTYEQYV.